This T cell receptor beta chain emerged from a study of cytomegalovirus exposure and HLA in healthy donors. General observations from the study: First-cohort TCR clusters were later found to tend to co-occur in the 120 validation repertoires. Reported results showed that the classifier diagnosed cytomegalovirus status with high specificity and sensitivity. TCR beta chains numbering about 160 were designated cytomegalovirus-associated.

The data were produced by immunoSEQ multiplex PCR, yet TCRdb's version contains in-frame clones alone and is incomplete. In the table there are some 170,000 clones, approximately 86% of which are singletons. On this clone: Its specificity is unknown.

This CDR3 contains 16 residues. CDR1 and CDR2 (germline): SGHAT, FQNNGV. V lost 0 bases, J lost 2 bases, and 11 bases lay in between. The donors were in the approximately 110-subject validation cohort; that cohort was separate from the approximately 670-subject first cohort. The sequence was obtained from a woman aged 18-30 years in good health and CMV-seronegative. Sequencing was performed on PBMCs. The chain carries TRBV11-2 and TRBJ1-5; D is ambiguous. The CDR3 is CASSLDDLRGNQPQHF. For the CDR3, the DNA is TGTGCCAGCAGCTTAGATGACTTAAGAGGCAATCAGCCCCAGCATTTT. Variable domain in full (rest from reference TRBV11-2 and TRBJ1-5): EAGVAQSPRYKIIEKRQSVAFWCNPISGHATLYWYQQILGQGPKLLIQFQNNGVVDDSQLPKDRFSAERLKGVDSTLKIQPAKLEDSAVYLCASSLDDLRGNQPQHFGDGTRLSIL.